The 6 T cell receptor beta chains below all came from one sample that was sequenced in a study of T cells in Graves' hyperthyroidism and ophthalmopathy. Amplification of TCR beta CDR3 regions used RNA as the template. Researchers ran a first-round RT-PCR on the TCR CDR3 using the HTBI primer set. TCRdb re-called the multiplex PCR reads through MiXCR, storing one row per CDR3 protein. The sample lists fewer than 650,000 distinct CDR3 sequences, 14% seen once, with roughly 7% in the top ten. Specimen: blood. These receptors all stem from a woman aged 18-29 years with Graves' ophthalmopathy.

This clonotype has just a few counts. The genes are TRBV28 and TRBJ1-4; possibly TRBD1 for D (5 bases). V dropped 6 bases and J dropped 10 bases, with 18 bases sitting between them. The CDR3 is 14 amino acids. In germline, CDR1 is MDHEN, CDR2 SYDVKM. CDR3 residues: CASSGGEEDGKLFF. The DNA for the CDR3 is TGTGCCAGCAGCGGGGGGGAGGAGGATGGAAAACTGTTTTTT.

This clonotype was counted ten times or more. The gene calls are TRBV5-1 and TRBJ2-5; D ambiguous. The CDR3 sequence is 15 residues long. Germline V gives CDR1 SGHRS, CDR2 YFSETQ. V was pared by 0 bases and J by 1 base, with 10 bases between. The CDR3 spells CASSLELPGQETQYF. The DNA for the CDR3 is TGCGCCAGCAGCTTGGAATTGCCAGGCCAAGAGACCCAGTACTTC.

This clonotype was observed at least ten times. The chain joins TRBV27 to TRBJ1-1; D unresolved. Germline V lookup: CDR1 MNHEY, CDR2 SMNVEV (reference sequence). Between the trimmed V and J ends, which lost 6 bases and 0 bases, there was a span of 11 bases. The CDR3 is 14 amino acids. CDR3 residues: CASRPGPLNTEAFF. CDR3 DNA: TGTGCCAGCAGGCCCGGACCTTTGAACACTGAAGCTTTCTTT.

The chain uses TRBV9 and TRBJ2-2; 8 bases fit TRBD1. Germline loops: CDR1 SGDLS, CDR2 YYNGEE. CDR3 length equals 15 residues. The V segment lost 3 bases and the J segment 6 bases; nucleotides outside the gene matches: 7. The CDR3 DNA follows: TGTGCCAGCAGCGCGACAGGGGCGAGGGCCGGGGAGCTGTTTTTT. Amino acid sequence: CASSATGARAGELFF.

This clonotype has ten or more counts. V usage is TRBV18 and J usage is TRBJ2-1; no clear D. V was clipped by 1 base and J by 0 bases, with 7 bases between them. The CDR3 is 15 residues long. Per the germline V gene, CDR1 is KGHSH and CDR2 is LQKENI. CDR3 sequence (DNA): TGTGCCAGCTCACCACTGACCAACTCCTACAATGAGCAGTTCTTC. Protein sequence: CASSPLTNSYNEQFF.

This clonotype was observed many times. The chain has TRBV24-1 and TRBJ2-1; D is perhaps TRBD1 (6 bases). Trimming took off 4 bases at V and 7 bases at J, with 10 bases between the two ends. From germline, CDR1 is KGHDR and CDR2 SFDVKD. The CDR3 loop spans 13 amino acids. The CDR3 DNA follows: TGTGCCACCAGTGACGCAAGGGGGAATGAGCAGTTCTTC. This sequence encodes CATSDARGNEQFF.